This T cell receptor (beta chain) was obtained from a study of blood T cell repertoires in COVID-19. About the study: The samples span acute and convalescent COVID-19 from the United States, Italy and Spain.

Authors' processing steps: Scientists estimated how many nucleated cells there were by amplifying reference gene primers. Data came from immunoSEQ multiplex PCR; TCRdb stores just in-frame clones and leaves some out. That table furnishes V, J and clone size, whereas the DNA furnished D and trimming. The sample lists more than 120,000 clones; approximately 89% were seen once. This CDR3 comprises 14 residues. Trimming stripped 2 bases from V and 8 bases from J, with 13 bases between. Per germline, CDR1 SGHNT and CDR2 YENEEA. The sample consisted of peripheral blood. This TCR came from a human donor in a cohort sampled during active COVID-19. The rearrangement links TRBV11-3 to TRBJ2-4; D is perhaps TRBD1 (6 bases). CDR3 coding DNA: TGTGCCAGCAGCTTACGGACAGTCAACGACATTCAGTACTTC. This gives the protein CASSLRTVNDIQYF. Using reference TRBV11-3 and TRBJ2-4 for the parts outside the CDR3, the full variable domain is EAGVVQSPRYKIIEKKQPVAFWCNPISGHNTLYWYLQNLGQGPELLIRYENEEAVDDSQLPKDRFSAERLKGVDSTLKIQPAELGDSAVYLCASSLRTVNDIQYFGAGTRLSVL.